This T cell receptor beta chain originates from a study of cytomegalovirus exposure and HLA in healthy donors (dated by TCRdb to between 2016 and 2019). Regarding the complete study: An earlier analysis of around 600 of the donors reported 250 to 350 Gb of sequence data and 100 million to 130 million unique TCR beta sequences from about 179 million T cells. About 280 gigabases of sequencing data and around 80 million unique TCR sequences made up an early release that covered approximately 700 HLA-typed donors. Among the roughly 400 genotyped donors, 81% belonged to the genetic ancestry cluster associated with self-reported Caucasian donors. The study aimed to test whether signatures of past pathogen exposure could be identified by cataloging public T cell receptors. Using immunosequencing, the study profiled T cell repertoires from 500 to 800 subjects and related those repertoires to cytomegalovirus serostatus. In addition to the first cohort of hundreds of subjects, a separate validation cohort of 130 or so different subjects was used. To predict cytomegalovirus infection status, the study brought together high-throughput TCR immunosequencing, statistical association of individual TCRs with disease status, and machine learning. A later analysis re-examined previously published TCR beta repertoires from more than 550 donors and added high-resolution HLA genotyping to investigate patterns of TCR occurrence. Rather than using new phenotypic data, the later analysis identified candidate immune exposures from TCR beta sequences and from how often those sequences occurred across donors. An earlier analysis of approximately 580 of the donors used high-throughput TCR beta sequencing to judge whether each TCR beta V gene segment behaved as functional or pseudogenic. Donor age, sex, ethnicity and CMV serostatus were compiled alongside the repertoire data. In a later genetic analysis, genome-wide SNP genotypes for about three fifths of the 666 donors were used, and that subset was treated as a discovery cohort. Every discovery cohort repertoire had been produced on one sequencing platform. HLA typing covered class I and class II loci at four-digit resolution. The number of donors typed differed by locus, with roughly 620-630 for A, B, C, DRB1 and DQB1, more than 500 for DQA1, approximately 570 for DPA1, and 472 for DPB1. About 5 DR-DQ haplotypes were handled as single units for association and clustering, since linkage in the cohort was strong. On average, roughly 250,000 unique TCR beta nucleotide sequences were sequenced per donor among 398 genotyped donors of the cohort, with around 19% of those sequences being non-productive. Study-wide findings and limitations: In this cohort, only TCR beta chains were sequenced, and detectable features were limited by the absence of alpha or paired-chain data. HLA typing was unavailable for some donors at each locus, so association tests used only the typed subset. A later genetic analysis associated a missense DCLRE1C variant with V-gene and J-gene trimming of TCR beta chains, and an independent cohort replicated the association. According to a later analysis, TCR association rates differed among HLA loci, with DRB1 alleles showing the most associated TCRs and HLA-C alleles showing the fewest. In a later analysis, around 17,000 TCR beta sequences were associated with specific HLA alleles at a false discovery rate of 0.05. Because counts were too low, around 17 rarely observed V segments, including chromosome 9 orphons, were left out of the earlier analysis of over 550 of the donors. In a later analysis, several top co-occurrence clusters were reported to appear linked to parvovirus B19, influenza, CMV and Epstein-Barr virus. The 87-base-pair reads could not distinguish some IMGT-functional V segments, including TRBV6-2 and TRBV6-3, so those segments were excluded. Compared with equally common non-associated chains, HLA-associated TCR beta chains in a later analysis were more clonally expanded and had lower generation probabilities. Most CMV-associated TCR beta chains appeared to be HLA-restricted in a later analysis, and the HLA associations seemed to be driven largely by CMV exposure. Broadly in line with IMGT annotations, most TCR beta V segments showed up in productive rearrangements about 90% or about 30% of the time in an earlier analysis of a few hundred of the donors. A group of highly shared sequence variants was considered likely to be a technical artifact of the sequencing pipeline. Roughly uniform sequencing depth across donors was assumed in presence/absence analyses, although this assumption may not hold. According to the authors, the approach could potentially be generalized to other disease states and immunological phenotypes. The study listed over 150 TCR beta chains as associated with cytomegalovirus. Immune exposure information for the cohort was limited to CMV serostatus. Strong co-occurrence of HLA alleles, especially DR and DQ, made assigning TCR associations to individual alleles difficult. According to a later genetic analysis, donors in an Asian-associated ancestry cluster had fewer N-insertions in productive TCRs than the approximately 670-donor mean. The classifier was reported to diagnose cytomegalovirus status with high specificity and sensitivity in both the original and validation cohorts. A few of the identified cytomegalovirus-associated TCR beta chains were confirmed in vitro to be specific for cytomegalovirus antigens. A further reported finding was that TCR beta sequences accurately predicted the HLA-A and HLA-B alleles for most subjects in the first cohort. Correlated functional status among segregating V segments might be attributable to linkage disequilibrium, but an unknown experimental factor could not be ruled out. Most TCR sequences were observed very rarely across donors, whereas some public TCRs were present in many individuals.

This clone has more than one count but fewer than ten. Its antigen is not yet known. Base quality data are lacking; no much larger clone is found one base away. Looking up the germline V gene yields CDR1 MNHNS and CDR2 SASEGT. Counted from cysteine to phenylalanine, this CDR3 has 15 amino acids. The only DNA kept is the CDR3, 45 bases in frame from the first base. The trim is 5 bases for V and 0 bases for J, with a gap of 8 bases between the germline ends. The cohort consisted of some 730 healthy bone marrow donors. Cohort members were all nominally healthy when sampled, although unrecorded immune exposures were likely present. The donor tested CMV seropositive, placing the donor among the roughly 300 seropositive members of the cohort. A peripheral blood sample was provided by each donor, and peripheral blood mononuclear cells were used for TCR beta sequencing. Genomic DNA extraction from the blood cell samples was performed with the Qiagen DNeasy Blood Extraction Kit.

The method behind the library was the immunoSEQ multiplex PCR assay. For the multiplex PCR, a mixture combining 60 forward primers for TCR Vbeta segments and 13 reverse primers for TCR Jbeta segments was used. Amplification of the CDR3 region of rearranged TCR beta genes was performed with a multiplex PCR assay on genomic DNA. On the Illumina HiSeq System, the amplified TCR beta libraries were sequenced as 87-base-pair reads. For the original study's pipeline: In a later analysis, approximately 74 million unique TCR beta chains were counted across the 500 to 850 repertoires, and approximately 11 million of these chains were shared by at least two donors. Raw reads were error-corrected and collapsed into unique sequences with a nearest-neighbor algorithm that merged closely related sequences to remove PCR and sequencing errors. Alignment of CDR3 sequences to IMGT reference sequences was used to assign V, D and J gene segments. Each retained sequence needed at least a six-nucleotide match to both a V gene segment and a J gene segment. A rearrangement counted as productive if the CDR3 had no stop codons and remained in frame with V and J, and every other rearrangement counted as non-productive. Following IMGT convention, CDR3 was defined as the stretch from the second conserved V-encoded cysteine up to the conserved J-encoded phenylalanine. The earlier analysis of 500 to 750 of the donors excluded any sequence lacking an unambiguous match to a single V gene segment. In an earlier analysis of 500 to 750 of the donors, V segments were called functional above 56.7% productive rearrangements and were called segregating when the between-donor standard deviation exceeded 5%. A statistical classification framework was developed to diagnose cytomegalovirus status using the catalog of TCR beta chain sequences. In a later analysis, V and J genes were assigned by comparing TCR nucleotide sequences against IMGT/GENE-DB human TR gene sequences. In a later analysis, CDR3 sequences and most-parsimonious VDJ recombination scenarios were assigned using the TCRdist pipeline. A later analysis defined each TCR beta chain by its CDR3 amino acid sequence plus V-gene family, and excluded reads lacking a unique V-gene family. To address suspected cross-contamination and a sequencing artifact, a later analysis removed under 600 highly shared, low-generation-probability nucleotide sequences. In a later analysis, a clonal expansion index was calculated for each public chain from normalized within-repertoire ranks of inferred template counts. In a later analysis, generation probabilities were computed with a VDJ recombination model fitted to out-of-frame rearrangements, and the resulting probabilities were checked against IGoR. In a later analysis, TCR-TCR, TCR-HLA and TCR-CMV co-occurrence was scored with hypergeometric tests, and a repertoire-size bias correction was applied to TCR pairs. A later analysis estimated false discovery rates by permuting HLA or CMV assignments 20 times. In a later analysis, co-occurring TCRs were grouped with DBSCAN, and TCRdist sequence similarity was added when clustering was performed within HLA-allele-positive subsets. Repertoires with fewer than 30,000 or more than 120,000 public chains, plus five repertoires with anomalous nucleotide sharing, were excluded from co-occurrence clustering. TCRdb holds this immuneACCESS table with in-frame rearrangements only. Some clones are missing; in checked studies, unresolved V genes explain under half, and the rest has no known cause. The D gene and trimming were derived from the DNA, and the V and J assignments and clone size from that table. This sample gives about 160,000 clones in total; less than 85% of them show up just once. Roughly 6% of the sample comes from the top ten.

This receptor was obtained from a man aged 45 to 65 in good health and CMV-seropositive. The specimen was PBMCs. The chain is encoded by TRBV6-1 joined to TRBJ2-6; no D gene is confidently identified. The CDR3 reads CASSFEVSGANVLTF. In nucleotide form, the sequence is TGTGCCAGCAGTTTTGAGGTCTCTGGGGCCAACGTCCTGACTTTC.